Listed below are T cell receptor beta chains from one sample, sequenced in a study of cytomegalovirus exposure and HLA in healthy donors. The repertoire was sequenced with immunoSEQ multiplex PCR; TCRdb's copy has only in-frame clones and lacks some. Here the sample spans about 54,000 clones, roughly 87% being singletons. The sample comprised PBMCs. The receptor set was obtained from a woman between 18 and 30 years old in good health and CMV-seropositive. CDR3s leave out the opening cysteine and the closing phenylalanine or tryptophan.

V	J	CDR3
TRBV6-1	TRBJ1-4	ASSVEGAEGKLF
TRBV30	TRBJ1-1	AWSVSSPEAF
TRBV20-1	TRBJ2-5	SATRVETQY
TRBV11-2	TRBJ2-1	ASSFPDSFSSYNEQF
TRBV15	TRBJ2-1	ATSRDWRGATRGDNEQF
TRBV14	TRBJ2-4	ASSPQARGSGLDIQY
TRBV5-4	TRBJ2-5	ASSPGLASQETQY
TRBV7-2	TRBJ1-1	ASLGFSNTEAF
TRBV6-5	TRBJ1-2	ASTSGTLDYGYT
TRBV27	TRBJ2-2	ASSFHGGAGGELF
TRBV5-1	TRBJ1-2	ASSSGTGVNYGYT
TRBV4-2	TRBJ2-7	ASSQVGRSSGGGYEQY
TRBV9	TRBJ2-5	ASSVDDGGQETQY
TRBV28	TRBJ1-6	ASSLQENSPLH
TRBV6-1	TRBJ1-6	ASSRDDRERSPLH
TRBV13	TRBJ2-2	ASSPHPGTGEPNTGELF